The T cell receptor (beta chain) under discussion was sequenced for a study of blood T cell repertoires in COVID-19. Study as a whole: The United States, Italy and Spain provided the acute and convalescent COVID-19 samples. Sample material is recorded as cDNA or gDNA derived from T cells, B-cell-depleted T cells, or PBMCs.

The CDR3 extends over 18 amino acids. Germline V gene data show CDR1 as LNHDA and CDR2 as SQIVND (reference sequence). The junction had 12 bases not matched to a gene; V was cut back by 5 bases and J by 1 base. Patients at the Seattle site were enrolled during active infection and followed longitudinally. TCRdb keeps only in-frame clones here, not all; method: immunoSEQ multiplex PCR. The sample has 150,000 to 180,000 clones, under 85% seen once. The material sequenced was peripheral blood. The chain has TRBV19 and TRBJ1-1, with 11 positions matching TRBD1. The source of this sequence is a man in his sixties with COVID-19, enrolled during active disease. CDR3 DNA: TGTGCCAGTAGTTCATCCCGTGGGACAGGGGGGGGGAACACTGAAGCTTTCTTT. Its translation: CASSSSRGTGGGNTEAFF.